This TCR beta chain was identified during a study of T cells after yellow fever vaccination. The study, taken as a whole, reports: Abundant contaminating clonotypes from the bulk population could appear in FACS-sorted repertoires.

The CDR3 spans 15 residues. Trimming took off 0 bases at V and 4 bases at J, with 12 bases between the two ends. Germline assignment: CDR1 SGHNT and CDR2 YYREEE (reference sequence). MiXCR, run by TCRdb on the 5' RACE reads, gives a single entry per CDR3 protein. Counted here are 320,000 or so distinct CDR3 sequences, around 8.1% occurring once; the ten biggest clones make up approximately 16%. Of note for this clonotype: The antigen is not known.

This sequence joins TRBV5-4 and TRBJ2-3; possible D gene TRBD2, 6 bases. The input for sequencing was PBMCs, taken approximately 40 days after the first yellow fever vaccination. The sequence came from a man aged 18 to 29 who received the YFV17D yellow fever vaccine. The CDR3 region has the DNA TGTGCCAGCAGCTTGGGCGGGGCGCTCCCAGATACGCAGTATTTT. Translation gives CASSLGGALPDTQYF.